This TCR beta chain was sequenced for a study of beta chain features in type 1 diabetes. Study-level results: TCRB CDR3s were moderately but significantly shorter in Type 1 diabetes patients in all four CD4+ subsets.

The study reverse transcribed the entire isolated RNA, so it sequenced expressed TCRB transcripts. Some clones are missing from TCRdb's copy, which holds only in-frame ones; the method was immunoSEQ multiplex PCR. This sample yields about 640,000 clones, of which under 15% are seen a single time; roughly 0.12% belongs to the top ten. Deletions cut 0 bases from V and 1 base from J, with 5 bases between. CDR3 length: 14 amino acids. Germline CDR1 is SGDLS and CDR2 is YYNGEE. This clone came up a few times. Antigen unknown. A sort by CD45RO/CCR7/CD25/CD127/CD95/CD27 yielded CD4+ naive, central memory, regulatory and stem cell-like memory cells.

J is TRBJ1-5 and V is TRBV9; D is unresolved. The TCR comes from a man aged 25-45 years with type 1 diabetes. The specimen was naive CD4+ T cells from blood. The CDR3 DNA is TGTGCCAGCAGCGTAGTACTGAGCAATCAGCCCCAGCATTTT. Its protein is CASSVVLSNQPQHF. Full variable domain (rest looked up from reference TRBV9 and TRBJ1-5): DSGVTQTPKHLITATGQRVTLRCSPRSGDLSVYWYQQSLDQGLQFLIQYYNGEERAKGNILERFSAQQFPDLHSELNLSSLELGDSALYFCASSVVLSNQPQHFGDGTRLSIL.